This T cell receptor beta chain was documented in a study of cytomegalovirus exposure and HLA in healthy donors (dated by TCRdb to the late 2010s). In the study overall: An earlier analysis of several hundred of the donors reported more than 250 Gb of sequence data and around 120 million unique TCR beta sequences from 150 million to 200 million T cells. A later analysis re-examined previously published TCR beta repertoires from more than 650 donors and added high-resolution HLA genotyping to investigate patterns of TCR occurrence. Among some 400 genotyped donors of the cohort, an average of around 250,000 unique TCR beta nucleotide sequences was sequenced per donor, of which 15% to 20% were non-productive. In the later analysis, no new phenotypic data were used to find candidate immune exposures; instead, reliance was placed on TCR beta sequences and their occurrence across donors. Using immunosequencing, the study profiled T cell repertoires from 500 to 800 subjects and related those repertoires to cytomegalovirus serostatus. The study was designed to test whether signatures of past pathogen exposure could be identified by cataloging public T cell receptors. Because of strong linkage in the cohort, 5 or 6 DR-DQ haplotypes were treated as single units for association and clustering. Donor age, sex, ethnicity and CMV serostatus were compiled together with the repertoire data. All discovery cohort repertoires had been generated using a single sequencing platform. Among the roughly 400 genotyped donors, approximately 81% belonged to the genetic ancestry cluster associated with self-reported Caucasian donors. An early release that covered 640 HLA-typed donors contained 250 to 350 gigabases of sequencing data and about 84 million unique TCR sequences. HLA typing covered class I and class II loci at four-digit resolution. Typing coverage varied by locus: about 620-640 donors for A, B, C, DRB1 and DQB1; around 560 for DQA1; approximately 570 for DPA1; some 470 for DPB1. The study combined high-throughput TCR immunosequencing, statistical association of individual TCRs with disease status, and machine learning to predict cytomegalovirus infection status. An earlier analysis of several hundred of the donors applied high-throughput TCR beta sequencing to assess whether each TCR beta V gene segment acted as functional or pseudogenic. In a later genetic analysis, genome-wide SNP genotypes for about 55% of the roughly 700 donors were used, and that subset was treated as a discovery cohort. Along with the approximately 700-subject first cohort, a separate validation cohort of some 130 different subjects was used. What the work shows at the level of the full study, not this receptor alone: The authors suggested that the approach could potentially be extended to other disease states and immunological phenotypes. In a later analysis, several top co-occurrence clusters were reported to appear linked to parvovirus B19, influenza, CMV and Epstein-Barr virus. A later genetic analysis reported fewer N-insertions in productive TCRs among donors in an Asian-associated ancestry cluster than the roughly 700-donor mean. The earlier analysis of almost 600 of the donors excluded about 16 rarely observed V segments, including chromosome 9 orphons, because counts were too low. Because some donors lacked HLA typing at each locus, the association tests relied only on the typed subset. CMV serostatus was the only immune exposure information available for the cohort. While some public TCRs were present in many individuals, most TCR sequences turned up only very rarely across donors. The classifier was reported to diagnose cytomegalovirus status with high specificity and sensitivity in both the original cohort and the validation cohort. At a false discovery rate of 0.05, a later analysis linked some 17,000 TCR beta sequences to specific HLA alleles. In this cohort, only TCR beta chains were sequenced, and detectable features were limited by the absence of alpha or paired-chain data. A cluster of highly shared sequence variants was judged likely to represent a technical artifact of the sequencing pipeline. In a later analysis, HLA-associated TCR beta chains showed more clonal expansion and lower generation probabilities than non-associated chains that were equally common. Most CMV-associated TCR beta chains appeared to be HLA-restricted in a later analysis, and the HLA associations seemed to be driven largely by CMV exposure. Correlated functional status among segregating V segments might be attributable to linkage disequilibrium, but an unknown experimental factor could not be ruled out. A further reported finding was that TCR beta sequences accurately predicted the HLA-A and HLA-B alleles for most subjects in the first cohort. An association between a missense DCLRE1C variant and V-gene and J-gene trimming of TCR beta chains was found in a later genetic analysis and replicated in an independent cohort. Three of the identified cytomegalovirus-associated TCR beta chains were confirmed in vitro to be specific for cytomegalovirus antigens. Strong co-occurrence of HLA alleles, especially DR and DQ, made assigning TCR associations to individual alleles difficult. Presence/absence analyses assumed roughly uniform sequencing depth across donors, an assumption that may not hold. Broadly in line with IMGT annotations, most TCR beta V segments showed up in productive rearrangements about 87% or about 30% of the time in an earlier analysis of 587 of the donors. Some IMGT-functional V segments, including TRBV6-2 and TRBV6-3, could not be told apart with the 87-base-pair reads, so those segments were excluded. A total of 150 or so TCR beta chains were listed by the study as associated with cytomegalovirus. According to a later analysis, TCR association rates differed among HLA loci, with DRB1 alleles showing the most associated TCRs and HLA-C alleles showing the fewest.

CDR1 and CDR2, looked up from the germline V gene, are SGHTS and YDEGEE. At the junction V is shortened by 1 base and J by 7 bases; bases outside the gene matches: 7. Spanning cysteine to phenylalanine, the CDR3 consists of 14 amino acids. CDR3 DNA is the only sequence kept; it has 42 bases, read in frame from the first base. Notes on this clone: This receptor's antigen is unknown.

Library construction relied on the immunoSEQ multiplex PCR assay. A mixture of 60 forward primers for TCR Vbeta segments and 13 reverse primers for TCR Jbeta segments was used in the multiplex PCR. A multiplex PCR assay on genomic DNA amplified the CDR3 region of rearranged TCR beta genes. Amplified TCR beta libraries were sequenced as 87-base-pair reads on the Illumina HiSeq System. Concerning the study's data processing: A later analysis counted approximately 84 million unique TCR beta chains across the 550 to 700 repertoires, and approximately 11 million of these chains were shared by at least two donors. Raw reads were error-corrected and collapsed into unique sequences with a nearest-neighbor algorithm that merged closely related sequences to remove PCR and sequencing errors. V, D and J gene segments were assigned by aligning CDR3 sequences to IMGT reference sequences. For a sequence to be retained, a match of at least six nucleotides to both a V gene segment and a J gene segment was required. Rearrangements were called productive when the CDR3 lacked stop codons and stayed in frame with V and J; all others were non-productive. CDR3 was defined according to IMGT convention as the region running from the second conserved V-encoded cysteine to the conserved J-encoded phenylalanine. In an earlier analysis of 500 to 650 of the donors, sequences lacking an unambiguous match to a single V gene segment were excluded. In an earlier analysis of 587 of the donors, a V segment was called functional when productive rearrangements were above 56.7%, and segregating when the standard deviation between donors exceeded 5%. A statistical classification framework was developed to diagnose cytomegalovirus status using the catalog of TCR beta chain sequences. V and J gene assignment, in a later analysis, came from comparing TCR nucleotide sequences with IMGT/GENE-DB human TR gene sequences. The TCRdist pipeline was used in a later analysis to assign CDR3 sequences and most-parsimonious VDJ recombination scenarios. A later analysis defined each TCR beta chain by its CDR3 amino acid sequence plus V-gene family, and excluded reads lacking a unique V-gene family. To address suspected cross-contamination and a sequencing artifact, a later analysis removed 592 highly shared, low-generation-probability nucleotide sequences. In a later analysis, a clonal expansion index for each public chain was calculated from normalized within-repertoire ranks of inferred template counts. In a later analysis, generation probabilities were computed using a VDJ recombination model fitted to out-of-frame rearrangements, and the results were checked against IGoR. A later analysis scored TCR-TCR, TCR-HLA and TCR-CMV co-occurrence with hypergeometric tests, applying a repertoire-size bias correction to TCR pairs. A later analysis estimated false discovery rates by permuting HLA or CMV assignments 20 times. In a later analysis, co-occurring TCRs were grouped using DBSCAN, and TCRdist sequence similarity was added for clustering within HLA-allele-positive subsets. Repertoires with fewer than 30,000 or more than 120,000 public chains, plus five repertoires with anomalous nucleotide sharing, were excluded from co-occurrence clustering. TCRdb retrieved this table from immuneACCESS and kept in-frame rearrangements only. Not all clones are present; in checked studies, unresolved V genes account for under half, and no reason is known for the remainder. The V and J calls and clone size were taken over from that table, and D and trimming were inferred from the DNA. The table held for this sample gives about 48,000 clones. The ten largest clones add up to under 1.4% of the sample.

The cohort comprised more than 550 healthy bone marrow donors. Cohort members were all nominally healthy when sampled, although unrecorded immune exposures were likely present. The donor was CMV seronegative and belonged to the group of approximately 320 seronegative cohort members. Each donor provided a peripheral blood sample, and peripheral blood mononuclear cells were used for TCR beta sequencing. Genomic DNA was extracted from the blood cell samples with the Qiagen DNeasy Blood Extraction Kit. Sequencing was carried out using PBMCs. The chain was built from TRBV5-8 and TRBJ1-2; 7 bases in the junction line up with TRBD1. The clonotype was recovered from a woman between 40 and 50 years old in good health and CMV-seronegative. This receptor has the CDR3 CASSLRDSGIGYTF. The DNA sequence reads TGTGCCAGCAGCTTGAGGGACAGCGGCATTGGCTACACCTTC.